These 20 T cell receptor beta chains were sequenced from one sample in a study of OX40 agonist ivuxolimab in advanced cancers. This table comes from immunoSEQ multiplex PCR, and its TCRdb copy is limited to in-frame clones, with some not included. The sample consists of 70,000 or so clones, over 75% of them appearing once. The sample here was CD4+ or CD8+ T cells sorted from blood, taken in a trial of the OX40 agonist ivuxolimab. The receptors shown here come from an adult with an advanced solid tumor such as melanoma, head and neck, liver or kidney cancer.

The chain uses TRBV7-8 and TRBJ2-7; a weak D match, TRBD1 (6 bases). Trimming pared 5 bases from V and 4 bases from J, leaving 12 bases between. Germline values: CDR1 SGHVS, CDR2 FQNEAQ. This CDR3 spans 13 amino acids. The CDR3 nucleotides read TGTGCCAGCAGCGCTCTACAGGGTTACGAGCAGTACTTC. Translation: CASSALQGYEQYF. The whole variable domain, remainder taken from reference TRBV7-8 and TRBJ2-7, is GAGVSQSPRYKVAKRGQDVALRCDPISGHVSLFWYQQALGQGPEFLTYFQNEAQLDKSGLPSDRFFAERPEGSVSTLKIQRTQQEDSAVYLCASSALQGYEQYFGPGTRLTVT.

The gene calls are TRBV28 and TRBJ1-1, with D hard to call. V shed 0 bases and J shed 1 base, with 9 bases lying between them. The CDR3 totals 15 residues. Germline CDR1 reads MDHEN; CDR2 reads SYDVKM. The CDR3, as DNA: TGTGCCAGCAGTTTATGGGGTGCCCCGAACACTGAAGCTTTCTTT. It specifies CASSLWGAPNTEAFF.

The chain combines TRBV11-3 with TRBJ2-7; no clear D gene. This CDR3 comprises 12 residues. Per the germline V gene, CDR1 is SGHNT and CDR2 is YENEEA. V lost 8 bases and J lost 0, with 8 bases in between. The DNA for the CDR3 is TGTGCCAGCTCGGGCACCTCCTACGAGCAGTACTTC. This encodes CASSGTSYEQYF.

V gene TRBV7-2 combines with J gene TRBJ1-3, with a tentative D call TRBD1 (5 bases). V lost 2 bases, J lost 2 bases, and 10 bases lay in between. The germline V gene has CDR1 SGHTA and CDR2 FQGNSA. The CDR3 has 15 residues. CDR3 DNA sequence: TGTGCCAGCAGCTTAATGGGGCTCGCTGGAAACACCATATATTTT. Its translation: CASSLMGLAGNTIYF.

J is TRBJ1-5 and V is TRBV28; D is ambiguous. Deletions cut 7 bases from V and 1 base from J, with 5 bases between. This CDR3 is 12 amino acids long. CDR1 MDHEN and CDR2 SYDVKM come from the germline V gene. CDR3 protein: CASKDSNQPQHF. DNA for the CDR3: TGTGCCAGCAAAGACAGCAATCAGCCCCAGCATTTT.

This clone was counted between two and nine times. The chain combines TRBV30 with TRBJ2-5; 15 bases match TRBD2. In germline, CDR1 is GTSNPN, CDR2 SVGIG (reference sequence). Losses at the gene ends were 4 bases for V and 10 bases for J; bases not matched to a gene: 10. The CDR3 is made up of 15 amino acids. The CDR3 coding sequence is TGTGCCTGGAATATGGGGACTAGCGGGAGGTGGGACCAGTACTTC. Its translation is CAWNMGTSGRWDQYF.

The chain links TRBV7-2 to TRBJ2-2, with D unresolved. V lost 3 bases and J lost 7, with 6 bases in between. This CDR3 is 12 amino acids long. Germline CDR1 is SGHTA and CDR2 is FQGNSA. CDR3 loop: CASSFSYGELFF. The CDR3 DNA sequence: TGTGCCAGCAGCTTCAGTTACGGGGAGCTGTTTTTT.

The chain combines TRBV19 with TRBJ1-5; D is unclear. The CDR3 has 15 residues. V was pared by 7 bases and J by 3 bases, with 16 bases between. The germline V gene has CDR1 LNHDA and CDR2 SQIVND (reference sequence). CDR3 in DNA: TGTGCCAGTACAACCGTTGTGGCGGCCAATCAGCCCCAGCATTTT. This sequence encodes CASTTVVAANQPQHF.

The chain is built from TRBV5-1 and TRBJ2-3; 7 nucleotides agree with TRBD1. The ends lost 0 bases at V and 4 bases at J; junction bases unmatched: 5. The CDR3 is 15 residues long. The germline V gene has CDR1 SGHRS and CDR2 YFSETQ. As DNA, the CDR3 is TGCGCCAGCAGCTTGGCAGAGACAGGGTCAGATACGCAGTATTTT. Protein product: CASSLAETGSDTQYF.

The chain uses TRBV7-3 and TRBJ2-3; no firm D call. Between the trimmed V and J ends, which lost 2 bases and 3 bases, there was a span of 12 bases. Germline CDR1 and CDR2: SGHTA and FQGTGA. CDR3 length: 15 amino acids. The CDR3 here is CASSLWPTETDTQYF. In DNA form, the CDR3 reads TGTGCCAGCAGCTTATGGCCTACCGAAACAGATACGCAGTATTTT.

This chain joins TRBV7-2 and TRBJ1-2, with TRBD1 identical over 7 bases. CDR3 size: 15 residues. Germline V gene data show CDR1 as SGHTA and CDR2 as FQGNSA. J gave up 6 bases and V 5 bases, and 12 bases lay outside the gene matches. This CDR3 is CASSRRRGGADGYTF. In nucleotides, the CDR3 is TGTGCCAGCAGCCGACGGCGAGGGGGCGCCGATGGCTACACCTTC.

V usage is TRBV5-1 and J usage is TRBJ2-1; no clear D. The CDR3 runs to 13 residues. Germline lookup yields CDR1 SGHRS and CDR2 YFSETQ. The ends were cut back, 1 base at V and 8 bases at J, with 10 bases in the middle. The CDR3 reads CASSLHSQYEQFF. CDR3 DNA sequence: TGCGCCAGCAGCTTGCACAGTCAGTATGAGCAGTTCTTC.

V usage is TRBV6-1 and J usage is TRBJ1-5, with a tentative D call TRBD1 (5 bases). Germline V lookup: CDR1 MNHNS, CDR2 SASEGT. The CDR3 contains 15 residues. V was shortened by 6 bases and J by 4 bases, with 16 bases between the two germline ends. The CDR3 nucleotides are TGTGCCAGCAGGGTGGGGGGAACAGGAAATCAGCCCCAGCATTTT. Its protein is CASRVGGTGNQPQHF.

The rearrangement uses TRBV4-3 and TRBJ2-7, with TRBD1 matching 7 bases. J was trimmed by 6 bases and V by 0 bases; bases with no gene match: 8. CDR1 is LGHNA and CDR2 is YSLEER in the germline V gene. This CDR3 comprises 15 residues. In DNA, the CDR3 is TGCGCCAGCAGCCAAGATCAAGCAGGGGGTCTCGAGCAGTACTTC. Protein product: CASSQDQAGGLEQYF.

The chain links TRBV15 to TRBJ2-7; 7 bases line up with TRBD1. The J segment lost 3 bases and the V segment lost 1 base, leaving 6 bases of the junction unmatched. The CDR3 is made up of 15 amino acids. The germline V gene encodes CDR1 LNHNV and CDR2 YYDKDF (reference sequence). CDR3 sequence reads: CATSRGQGALYEQYF. The CDR3 region has the DNA TGTGCCACCAGCAGAGGACAGGGAGCCCTCTACGAGCAGTACTTC.

The chain is built from TRBV30 and TRBJ1-4; D is unclear. CDR1 and CDR2 (germline): GTSNPN, SVGIG (reference sequence). Deletions cut 7 bases from V and 10 bases from J, with 16 bases between. The CDR3 sequence is 12 residues long. The CDR3 loop reads CAYGPDVGKLFF. CDR3 nucleotides: TGTGCCTACGGACCGGACGTTGGAAAACTGTTTTTT. Combining the CDR3 with reference TRBV30 and TRBJ1-4 gives the whole variable domain SQTIHQWPATLVQPVGSPLSLECTVEGTSNPNLYWYRQAAGRGLQLLFYSVGIGQISSEVPQNLSASRPQDRQFILSSKKLLLSDSGFYLCAYGPDVGKLFFGSGTQLSVL.

The chain couples TRBV7-9 to TRBJ1-5; TRBD1 is a possible D gene (6 bases). The V end was cut by 5 bases, the J end by 5 bases, with 19 bases between. Germline assignment: CDR1 SEHNR and CDR2 FQNEAQ (reference sequence). The length of the CDR3 is 16 residues. The CDR3 bases are TGTGCCAGCAGCCCATGGGACGGGACACGTTATCAGCCCCAGCATTTT. The encoded protein is CASSPWDGTRYQPQHF.

The CDR3 DNA follows: TGTGCCAGCAGATTCCTCGGGGGGACATCAACCGGGGAGCTGTTTTTT. Residues: CASRFLGGTSTGELFF. V and J are TRBV7-6 and TRBJ2-2, with D maybe TRBD2 (7 bases). Trimming left V 6 bases short and J 5 bases short, with 19 bases between. This CDR3 is built from 16 residues. Per germline, CDR1 SGHVS and CDR2 FNYEAQ.

The chain combines TRBV18 with TRBJ2-7; TRBD1 is a possible D gene (6 bases). From germline, CDR1 is KGHSH and CDR2 LQKENI. CDR3 length equals 14 residues. V was cut by 0 bases and J by 1 base, with 7 bases left in between. CDR3 nucleotide sequence: TGTGCCAGCTCACCACCGACAGGTTCCTACGAGCAGTACTTC. Translation: CASSPPTGSYEQYF.

This chain joins TRBV7-3 and TRBJ2-1; 11 nucleotides agree with TRBD1. From germline, CDR1 is SGHTA and CDR2 FQGTGA. Trimming cost V 3 bases and J 6 bases; bases outside gene matches: 4. CDR3 length: 15 amino acids. The CDR3 coding sequence is TGTGCCAGCAGCTTGGGACAGGGGGGAGGCAATGAGCAGTTCTTC. Protein: CASSLGQGGGNEQFF.